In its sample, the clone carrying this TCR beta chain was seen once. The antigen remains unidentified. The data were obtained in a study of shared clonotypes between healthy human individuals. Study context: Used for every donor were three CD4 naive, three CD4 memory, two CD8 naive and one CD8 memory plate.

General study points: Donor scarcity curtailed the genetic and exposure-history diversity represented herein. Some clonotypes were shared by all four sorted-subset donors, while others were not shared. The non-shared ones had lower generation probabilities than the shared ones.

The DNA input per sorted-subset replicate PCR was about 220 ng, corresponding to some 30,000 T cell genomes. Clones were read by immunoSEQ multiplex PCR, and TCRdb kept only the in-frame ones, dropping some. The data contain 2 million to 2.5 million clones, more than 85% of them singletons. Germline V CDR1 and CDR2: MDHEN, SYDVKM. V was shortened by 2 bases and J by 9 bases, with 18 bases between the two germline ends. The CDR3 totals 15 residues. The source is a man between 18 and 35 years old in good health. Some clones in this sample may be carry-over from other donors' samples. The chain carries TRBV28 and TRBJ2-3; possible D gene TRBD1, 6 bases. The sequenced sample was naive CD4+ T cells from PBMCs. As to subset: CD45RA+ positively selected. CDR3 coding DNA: TGTGCCAGCAGTTTAACGAGACAGGCCATGGAAACGCAGTATTTT. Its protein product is CASSLTRQAMETQYF.